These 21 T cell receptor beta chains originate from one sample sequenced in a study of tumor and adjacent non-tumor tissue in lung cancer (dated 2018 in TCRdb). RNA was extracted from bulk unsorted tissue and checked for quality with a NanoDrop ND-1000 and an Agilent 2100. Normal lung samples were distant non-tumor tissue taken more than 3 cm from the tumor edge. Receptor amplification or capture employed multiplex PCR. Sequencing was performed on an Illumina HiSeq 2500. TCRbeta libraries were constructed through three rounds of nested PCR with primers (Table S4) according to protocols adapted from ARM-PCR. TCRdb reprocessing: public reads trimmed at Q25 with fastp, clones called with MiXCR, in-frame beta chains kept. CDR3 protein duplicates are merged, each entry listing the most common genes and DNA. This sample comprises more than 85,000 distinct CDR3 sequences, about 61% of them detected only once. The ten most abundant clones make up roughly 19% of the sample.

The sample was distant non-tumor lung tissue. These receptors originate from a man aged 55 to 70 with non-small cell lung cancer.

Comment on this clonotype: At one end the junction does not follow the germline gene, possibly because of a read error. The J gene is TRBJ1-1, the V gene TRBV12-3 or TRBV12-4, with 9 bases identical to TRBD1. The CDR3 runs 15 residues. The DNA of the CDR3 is TGTGCCAGCAGTTTCCTACAGGGGGCCCTTCCTGAAGCTTCCTTT. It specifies CASSFLQGALPEASF.

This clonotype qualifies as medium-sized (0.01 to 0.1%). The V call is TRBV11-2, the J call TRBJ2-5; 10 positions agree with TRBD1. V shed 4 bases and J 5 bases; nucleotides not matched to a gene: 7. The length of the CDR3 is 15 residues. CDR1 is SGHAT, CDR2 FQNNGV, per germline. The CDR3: CASSYGQGGFETQYF. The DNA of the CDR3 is TGTGCCAGCAGCTACGGACAGGGGGGATTCGAGACCCAGTACTTC.

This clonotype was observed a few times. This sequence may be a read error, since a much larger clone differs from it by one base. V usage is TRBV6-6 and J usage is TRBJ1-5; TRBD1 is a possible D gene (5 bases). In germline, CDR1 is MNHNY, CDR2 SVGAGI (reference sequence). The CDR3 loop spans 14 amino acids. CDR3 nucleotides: TGTGCCAGCAGTTACTCGACGGGGGATCAGCCCCGGCATTTT. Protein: CASSYSTGDQPRHF.

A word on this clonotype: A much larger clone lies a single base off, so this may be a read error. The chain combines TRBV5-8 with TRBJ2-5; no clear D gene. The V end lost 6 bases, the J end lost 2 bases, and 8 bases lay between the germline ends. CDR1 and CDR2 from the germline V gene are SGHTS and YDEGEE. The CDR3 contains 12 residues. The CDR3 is CASNFGQETQYF. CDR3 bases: TGTGCCAGCAACTTTGGTCAAGAGACCCAGTACTTC.

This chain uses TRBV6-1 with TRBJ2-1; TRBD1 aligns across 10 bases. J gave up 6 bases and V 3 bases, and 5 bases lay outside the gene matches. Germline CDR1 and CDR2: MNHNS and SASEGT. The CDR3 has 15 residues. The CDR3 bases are TGTGCCAGCAGTGAGGGGACAGGGGAATTCAATGAGCAGTTCTTC. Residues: CASSEGTGEFNEQFF.

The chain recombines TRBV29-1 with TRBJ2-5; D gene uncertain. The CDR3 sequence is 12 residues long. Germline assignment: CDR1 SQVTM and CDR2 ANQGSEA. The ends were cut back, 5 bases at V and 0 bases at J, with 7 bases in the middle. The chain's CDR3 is CSVTGDQETQYF. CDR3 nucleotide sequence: TGCAGCGTTACTGGGGACCAAGAGACCCAGTACTTC. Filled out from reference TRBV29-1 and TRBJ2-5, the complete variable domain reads SAVISQKPSRDICQRGTSLTIQCQVDSQVTMMFWYRQQPGQSLTLIATANQGSEATYESGFVIDKFPISRPNLTFSTLTVSNMSPEDSSIYLCSVTGDQETQYFGPGTRLLVL.

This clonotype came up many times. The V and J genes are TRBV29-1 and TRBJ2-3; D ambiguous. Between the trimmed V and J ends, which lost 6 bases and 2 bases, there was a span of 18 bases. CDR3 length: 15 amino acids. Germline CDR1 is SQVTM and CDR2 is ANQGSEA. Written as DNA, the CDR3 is TGCAGCGTCCTACCCCGTCACGTCCTCACAGATACGCAGTATTTT. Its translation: CSVLPRHVLTDTQYF.

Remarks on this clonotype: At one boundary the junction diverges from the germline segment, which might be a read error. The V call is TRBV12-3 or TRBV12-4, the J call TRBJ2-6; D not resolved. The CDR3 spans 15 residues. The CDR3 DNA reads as TGTGCCTGCAGCCGGTACAGCTCTGGGGCCAACGTCCTGACTTTC. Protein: CACSRYSSGANVLTF.

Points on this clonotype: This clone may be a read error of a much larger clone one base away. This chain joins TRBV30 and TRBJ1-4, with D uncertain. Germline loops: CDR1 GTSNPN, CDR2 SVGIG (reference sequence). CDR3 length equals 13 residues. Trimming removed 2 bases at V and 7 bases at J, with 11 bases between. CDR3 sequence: CAWSIQSGEKLFF. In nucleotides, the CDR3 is TGTGCCTGGAGTATCCAAAGCGGTGAAAAACTGTTTTTT.

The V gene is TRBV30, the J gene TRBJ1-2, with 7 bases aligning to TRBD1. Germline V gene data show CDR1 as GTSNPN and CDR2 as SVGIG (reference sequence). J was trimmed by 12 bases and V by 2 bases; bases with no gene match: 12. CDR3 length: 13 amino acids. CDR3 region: CAWSKGQQKSHTF. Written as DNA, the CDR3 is TGTGCCTGGAGTAAGGGACAGCAGAAAAGCCACACCTTC.

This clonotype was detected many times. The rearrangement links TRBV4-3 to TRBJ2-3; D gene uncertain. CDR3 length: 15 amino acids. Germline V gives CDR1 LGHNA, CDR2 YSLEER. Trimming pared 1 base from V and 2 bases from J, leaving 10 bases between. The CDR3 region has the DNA TGCGCCAGCAGCCAAGGGGGAACTGACACAGATACGCAGTATTTT. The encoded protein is CASSQGGTDTDTQYF.

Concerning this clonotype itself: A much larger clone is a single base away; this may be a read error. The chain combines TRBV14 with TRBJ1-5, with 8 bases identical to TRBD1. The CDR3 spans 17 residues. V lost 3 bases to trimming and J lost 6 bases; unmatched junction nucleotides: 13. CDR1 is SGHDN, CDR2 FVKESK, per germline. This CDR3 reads CASSQGPGGSRTQPQHF. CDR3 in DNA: TGTGCCAGCAGCCAGGGTCCAGGGGGCTCGCGTACTCAGCCCCAGCATTTT. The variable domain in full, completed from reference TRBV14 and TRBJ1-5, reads EAGVTQFPSHSVIEKGQTVTLRCDPISGHDNLYWYRRVMGKEIKFLLHFVKESKQDESGMPNNRFLAERTGGTYSTLKVQPAELEDSGVYFCASSQGPGGSRTQPQHFGDGTRLSIL.

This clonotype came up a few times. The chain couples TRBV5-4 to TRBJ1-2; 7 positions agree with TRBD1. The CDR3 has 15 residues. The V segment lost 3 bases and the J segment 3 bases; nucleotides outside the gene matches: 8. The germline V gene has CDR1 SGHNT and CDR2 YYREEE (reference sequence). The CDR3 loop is CASSSSGGYDYGYTF. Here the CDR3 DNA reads TGTGCCAGCAGCTCGTCAGGGGGTTATGACTATGGCTACACCTTC.

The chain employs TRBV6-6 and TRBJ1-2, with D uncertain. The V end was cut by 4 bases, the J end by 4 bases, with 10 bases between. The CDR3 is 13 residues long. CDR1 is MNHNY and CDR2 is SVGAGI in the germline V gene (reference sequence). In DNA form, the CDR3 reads TGTGCCAGCAGTTCCTTGGACCGCTATGGCTACACCTTC. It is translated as CASSSLDRYGYTF.

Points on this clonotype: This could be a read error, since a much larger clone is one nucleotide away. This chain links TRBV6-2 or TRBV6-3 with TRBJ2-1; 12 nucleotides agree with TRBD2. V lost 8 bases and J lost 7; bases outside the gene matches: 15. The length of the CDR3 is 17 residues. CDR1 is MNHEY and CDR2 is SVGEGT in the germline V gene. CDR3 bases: TGTGCCAGCCTCTTGCGGCTAGCGGGAGGGCCAGGAAATGAGCAGTTCTTC. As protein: CASLLRLAGGPGNEQFF.

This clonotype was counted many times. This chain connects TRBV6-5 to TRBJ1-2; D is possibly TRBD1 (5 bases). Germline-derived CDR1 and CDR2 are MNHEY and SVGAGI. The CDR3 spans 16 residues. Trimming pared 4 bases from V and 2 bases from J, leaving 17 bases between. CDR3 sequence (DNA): TGTGCCAGCAGTTTAACAGCGGACAAGCCCAACTATGGCTACACCTTC. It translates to CASSLTADKPNYGYTF.

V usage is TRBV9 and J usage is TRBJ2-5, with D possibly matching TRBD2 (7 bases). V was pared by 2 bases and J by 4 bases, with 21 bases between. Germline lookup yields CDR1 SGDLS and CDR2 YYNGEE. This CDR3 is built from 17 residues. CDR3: CASSVAPRGAGRETQYF. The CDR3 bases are TGTGCCAGCAGCGTTGCTCCCCGGGGGGCAGGGAGAGAGACCCAGTACTTC.

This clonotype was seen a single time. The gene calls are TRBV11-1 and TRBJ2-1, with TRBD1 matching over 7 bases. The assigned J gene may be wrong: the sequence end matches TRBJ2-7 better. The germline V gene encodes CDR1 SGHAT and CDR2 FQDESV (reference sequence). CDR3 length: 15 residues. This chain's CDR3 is CASSRVGQTYNEQYF. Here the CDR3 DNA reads TGTGCCAGCAGCCGGGTGGGACAGACATACAATGAGCAGTACTTC.

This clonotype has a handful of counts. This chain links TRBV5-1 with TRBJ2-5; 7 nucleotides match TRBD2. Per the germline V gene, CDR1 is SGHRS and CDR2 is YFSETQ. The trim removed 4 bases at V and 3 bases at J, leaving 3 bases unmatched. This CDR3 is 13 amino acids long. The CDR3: CASSPRGEETQYF. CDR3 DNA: TGCGCCAGCAGCCCCCGGGGGGAAGAGACCCAGTACTTC.

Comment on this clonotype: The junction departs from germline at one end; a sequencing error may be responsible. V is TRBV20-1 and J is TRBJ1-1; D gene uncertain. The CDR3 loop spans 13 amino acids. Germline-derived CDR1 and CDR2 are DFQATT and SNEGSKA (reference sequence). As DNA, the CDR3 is TGCAGTGCTAGAGATGGTTCCGACACTGAAGCTTCCTTT. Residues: CSARDGSDTEASF.

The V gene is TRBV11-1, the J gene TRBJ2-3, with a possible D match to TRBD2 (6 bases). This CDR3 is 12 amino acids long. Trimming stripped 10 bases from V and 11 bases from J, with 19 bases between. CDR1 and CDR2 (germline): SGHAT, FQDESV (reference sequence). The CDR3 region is CATRGGSNRQYF. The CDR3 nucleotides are TGTGCCACGCGGGGAGGTTCGAATAGGCAGTATTTT.